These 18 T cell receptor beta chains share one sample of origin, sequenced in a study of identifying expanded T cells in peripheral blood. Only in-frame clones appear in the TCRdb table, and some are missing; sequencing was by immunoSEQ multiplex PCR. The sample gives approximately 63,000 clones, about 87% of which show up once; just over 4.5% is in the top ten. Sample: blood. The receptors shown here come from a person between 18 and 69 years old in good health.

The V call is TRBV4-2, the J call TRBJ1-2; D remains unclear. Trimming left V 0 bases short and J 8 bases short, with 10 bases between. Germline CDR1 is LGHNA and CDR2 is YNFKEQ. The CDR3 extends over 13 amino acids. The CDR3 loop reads CASSQENLRGYTF. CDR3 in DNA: TGTGCCAGCAGCCAAGAGAATTTAAGAGGCTACACCTTC.

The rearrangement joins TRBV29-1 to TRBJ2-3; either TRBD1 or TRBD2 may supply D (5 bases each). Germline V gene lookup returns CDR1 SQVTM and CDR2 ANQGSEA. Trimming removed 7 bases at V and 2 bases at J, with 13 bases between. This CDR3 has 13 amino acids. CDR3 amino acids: CSASRGDTDTQYF. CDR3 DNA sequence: TGCAGCGCCAGTAGAGGGGACACAGATACGCAGTATTTT.

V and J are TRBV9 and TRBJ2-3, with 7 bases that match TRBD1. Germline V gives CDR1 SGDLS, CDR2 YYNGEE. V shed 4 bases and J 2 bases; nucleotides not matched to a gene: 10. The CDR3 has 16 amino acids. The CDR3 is CASSLRGGHYTDTQYF. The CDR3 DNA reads TGTGCCAGCAGCTTACGAGGGGGCCACTACACAGATACGCAGTATTTT.

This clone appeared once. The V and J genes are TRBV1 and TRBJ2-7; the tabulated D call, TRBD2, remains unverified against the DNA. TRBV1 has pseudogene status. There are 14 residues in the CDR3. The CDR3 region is CTSSQEGTGGEQYF. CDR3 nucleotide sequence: TGCACCAGCAGCCAAGAGGGGACTGGGGGCGAGCAGTACTTC.

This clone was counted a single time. CDR3 DNA: TGTGCCAGCTCAAAATTACCGGGACAGGGGAACACTGAAGCTTTCTTT. This codes for CASSKLPGQGNTEAFF. The chain is built from TRBV18 and TRBJ1-1, with 9 nucleotides matching TRBD1. Losses at the gene ends were 5 bases for V and 1 base for J; bases not matched to a gene: 8. There are 16 residues in the CDR3. In germline, CDR1 is KGHSH, CDR2 LQKENI.

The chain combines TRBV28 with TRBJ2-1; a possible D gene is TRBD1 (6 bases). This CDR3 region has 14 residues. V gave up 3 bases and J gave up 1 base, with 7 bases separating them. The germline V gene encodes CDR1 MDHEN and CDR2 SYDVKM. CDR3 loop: CASSFGQSYNEQFF. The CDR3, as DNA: TGTGCCAGCAGTTTTGGACAGTCCTACAATGAGCAGTTCTTC.

CDR3 region: CASSEGDPDSPLHF. CDR3 nucleotide sequence: TGTGCCAGCAGTGAGGGGGATCCGGATTCACCCCTCCACTTT. This chain uses TRBV6-4 with TRBJ1-6, with a weak D call TRBD1 (5 bases). The V gene's germline CDR1 is MRHNA and CDR2 SNTAGT. The ends were cut back, 3 bases at V and 8 bases at J, with 11 bases in the middle. The CDR3 runs 14 residues.

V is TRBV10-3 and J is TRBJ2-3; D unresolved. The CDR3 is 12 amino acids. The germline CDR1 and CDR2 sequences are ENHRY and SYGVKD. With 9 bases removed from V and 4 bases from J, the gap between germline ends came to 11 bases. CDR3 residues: CAISDGPDTQYF. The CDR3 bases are TGTGCCATATCCGACGGACCAGATACGCAGTATTTT.

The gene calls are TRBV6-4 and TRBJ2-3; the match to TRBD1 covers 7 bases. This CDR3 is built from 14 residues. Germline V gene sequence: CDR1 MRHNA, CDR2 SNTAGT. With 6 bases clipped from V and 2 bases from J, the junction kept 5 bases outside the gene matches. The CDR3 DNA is TGTGCCAGCAGCCCGGGACAGAACACAGATACGCAGTATTTT. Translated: CASSPGQNTDTQYF.

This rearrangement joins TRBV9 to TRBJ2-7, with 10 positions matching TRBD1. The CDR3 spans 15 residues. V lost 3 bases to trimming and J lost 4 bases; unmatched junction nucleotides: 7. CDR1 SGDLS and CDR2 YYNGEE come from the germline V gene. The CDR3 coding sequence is TGTGCCAGCAGCGAGAGACAGGGGGCGGGGTACGAGCAGTACTTC. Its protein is CASSERQGAGYEQYF.

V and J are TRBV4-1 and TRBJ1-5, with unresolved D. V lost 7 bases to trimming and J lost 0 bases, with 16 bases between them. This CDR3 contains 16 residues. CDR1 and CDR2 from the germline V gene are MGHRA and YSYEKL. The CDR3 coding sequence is TGCGCCAGCACCAAGGAAGGTTTTAATAGCAATCAGCCCCAGCATTTT. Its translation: CASTKEGFNSNQPQHF.

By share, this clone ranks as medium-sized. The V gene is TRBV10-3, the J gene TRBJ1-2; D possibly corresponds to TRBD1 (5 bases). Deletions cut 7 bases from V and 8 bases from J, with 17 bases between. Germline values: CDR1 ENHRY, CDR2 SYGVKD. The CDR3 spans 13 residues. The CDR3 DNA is TGTGCCATCATGCCGGGTTGGGGCCGGGGCTACACCTTC. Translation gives CAIMPGWGRGYTF.

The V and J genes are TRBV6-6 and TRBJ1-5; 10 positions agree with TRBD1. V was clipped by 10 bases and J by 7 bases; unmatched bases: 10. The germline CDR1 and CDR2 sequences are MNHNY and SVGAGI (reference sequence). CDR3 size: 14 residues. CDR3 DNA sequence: TGTGCCATAAAGGACAGGGGGGACGGGCAGCCCCAGCATTTT. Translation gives CAIKDRGDGQPQHF.

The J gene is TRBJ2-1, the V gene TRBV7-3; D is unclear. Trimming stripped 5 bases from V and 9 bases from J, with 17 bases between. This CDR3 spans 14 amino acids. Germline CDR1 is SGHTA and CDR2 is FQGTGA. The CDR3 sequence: CASSPHGPAAEQFF. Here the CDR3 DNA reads TGTGCCAGCAGCCCACACGGTCCGGCGGCTGAGCAGTTCTTC.

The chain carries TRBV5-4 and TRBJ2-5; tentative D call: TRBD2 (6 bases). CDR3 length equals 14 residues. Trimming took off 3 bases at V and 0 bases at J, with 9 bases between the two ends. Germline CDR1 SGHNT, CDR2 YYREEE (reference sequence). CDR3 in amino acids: CASSSGGYQETQYF. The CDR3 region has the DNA TGTGCCAGCAGCTCTGGGGGGTACCAAGAGACCCAGTACTTC.

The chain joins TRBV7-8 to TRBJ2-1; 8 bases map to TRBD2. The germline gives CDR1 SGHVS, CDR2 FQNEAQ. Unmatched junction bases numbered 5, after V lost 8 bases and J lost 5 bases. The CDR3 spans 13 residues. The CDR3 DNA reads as TGTGCCAGCTCGGGGGGGCTCGACAATGAGCAGTTCTTC. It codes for CASSGGLDNEQFF.

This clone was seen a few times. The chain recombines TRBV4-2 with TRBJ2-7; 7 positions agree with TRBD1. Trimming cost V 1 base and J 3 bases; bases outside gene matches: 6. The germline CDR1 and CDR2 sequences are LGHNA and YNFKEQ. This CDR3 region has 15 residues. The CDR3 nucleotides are TGTGCCAGCAGCCAAGTACAGGGGCCCAACTACGAGCAGTACTTC. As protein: CASSQVQGPNYEQYF.

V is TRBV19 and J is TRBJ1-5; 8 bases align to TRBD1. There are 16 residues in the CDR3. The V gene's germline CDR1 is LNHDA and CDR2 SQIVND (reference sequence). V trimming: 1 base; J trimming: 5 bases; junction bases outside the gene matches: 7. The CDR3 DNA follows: TGTGCCAGTAGTATAGGCGGAACAGGGGGGTATCAGCCCCAGCATTTT. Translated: CASSIGGTGGYQPQHF.